Sequencing of this T cell receptor (beta chain) was carried out in a study of Ad26.COV2.S vaccination and SARS-CoV-2 variants. Study as a whole: Donor allocation was to the COV1001 Ad26.COV2.S trial arm.

Study-wide findings and caveats: A substantial breadth of spike-specific CD8+ and CD4+ T cell responses after vaccination has been reported. Recipients of either vaccine or placebo displayed similar breadth of non-spike TCRs.

J gave up 4 bases and V 1 base, and 8 bases lay outside the gene matches. Germline V lookup: CDR1 SGHVS, CDR2 FQNEAQ. This CDR3 comprises 16 residues. In the case of this clone: Its target is not known.

Clones were read by immunoSEQ multiplex PCR, and TCRdb kept only the in-frame ones, dropping some. The repertoire holds 400,000 to 450,000 clones, with 80% to 95% as singletons. Treatment indicated: about 20 received Ad26.COV2.S at low or high dose, single or two shots; about 5 received placebo; per-sample allocation not given. The study sampled participants on day 63 after the first vaccine or placebo injection. Sequencing was performed on peripheral blood, taken in a trial of Ad26.COV2.S vaccine versus placebo. This chain links TRBV7-8 with TRBJ2-3, with 7 bases lining up with TRBD1. The clonotype originates from a person aged 18-60 years who received the Ad26.COV2.S COVID-19 vaccine or a placebo. The CDR3: CASSLVLAGTADTQYF. In DNA, the CDR3 is TGTGCCAGCAGCTTAGTGCTCGCTGGGACAGCAGATACGCAGTATTTT.